This entry lists 31 T cell receptor beta chains sequenced from one sample in a study of metastatic and nonmetastatic thyroid tumors. Nobody among the patients had been given any treatment before thyroid surgery. TCRdb redid the clone calls on the PCR reads using MiXCR. Of 25,000 to 30,000 clones listed, roughly 4.2% are singletons. Specimen: blood. These receptors all stem from a female donor with papillary thyroid cancer or a benign thyroid nodule (not recorded which). Some clones in this sample may be carry-over from other donors' samples.

A remark on this clone: A read error may account for a junction end that differs from germline. The chain employs TRBV12-3 or TRBV12-4 and TRBJ1-4; 9 bases line up with TRBD1. The length of the CDR3 is 16 residues. The CDR3 loop reads CASSLSPGQGNEKLFF. Written as DNA, the CDR3 is TGTGCCAGCAGTTTATCACCAGGACAGGGGAATGAAAAACTGTTTTTC.

The V call is TRBV7-2, the J call TRBJ2-7, with TRBD1 matching over 8 bases. The J segment lost 3 bases and the V segment lost 4 bases, leaving 5 bases of the junction unmatched. The germline gives CDR1 SGHTA, CDR2 FQGNSA. CDR3 length: 14 amino acids. The CDR3 spells CASSYGQGNYEQYF. The DNA of the CDR3 is TGTGCCAGCAGCTATGGACAGGGAAACTACGAGCAGTACTTC. Drawing the rest from reference TRBV7-2 and TRBJ2-7, the complete variable domain is GAGVSQSPSNKVTEKGKDVELRCDPISGHTALYWYRQSLGQGLEFLIYFQGNSAPDKSGLPSDRFSAERTGGSVSTLTIQRTQQEDSAVYLCASSYGQGNYEQYFGPGTRLTVT.

Sample share makes this clone medium-sized. The genes are TRBV12-3 or TRBV12-4 and TRBJ2-3; D is perhaps TRBD1 or TRBD2 (5 bases each). The V gene lost 10 bases and the J gene lost 0 bases, with 14 bases spanning the gap. The CDR3 is made up of 14 amino acids. The CDR3 reads CATSGAGSTDTQYF. The CDR3 DNA reads as TGTGCCACCTCCGGGGCAGGGAGCACAGATACGCAGTATTTT.

This clone was counted many times. This chain joins TRBV27 and TRBJ1-1, with a tentative D call TRBD1 (5 bases). V was shortened by 7 bases and J by 7 bases, with 16 bases between the two germline ends. This CDR3 has 13 amino acids. Germline V lookup: CDR1 MNHEY, CDR2 SMNVEV (reference sequence). Here the CDR3 DNA reads TGTGCCAGCACCCGATGGGGACGCGGTGAAGCTTTCTTT. This encodes CASTRWGRGEAFF.

This clone has at least ten counts. This sequence joins TRBV5-5 and TRBJ2-5; 7 nucleotides agree with TRBD2. CDR3 length: 14 amino acids. J was trimmed by 6 bases and V by 3 bases; bases with no gene match: 8. Germline assignment: CDR1 SGHKS and CDR2 YYEKEE (reference sequence). CDR3 sequence (DNA): TGTGCCAGCAGCTCCGGGGGGTGGCAAAAGACCCAGTACTTC. Translation gives CASSSGGWQKTQYF.

Many counts were recorded for this clone. The rearrangement links TRBV24-1 to TRBJ1-2, with D perhaps TRBD1 (5 bases). Per the germline V gene, CDR1 is KGHDR and CDR2 is SFDVKD. Trimming shortened V by 10 bases and J by 0 bases, and 11 bases separated the two germline ends. The CDR3 has 13 amino acids. The CDR3 DNA reads TGTGCCACTTCCGACAGAGCTAACTATGGCTACACCTTC. This translates into CATSDRANYGYTF.

This chain links TRBV27 with TRBJ1-5, with TRBD1 as a possible D gene (5 bases). CDR1 is MNHEY and CDR2 is SMNVEV in the germline V gene (reference sequence). Trimming took 2 bases from V and 3 from J, leaving 8 bases between them. CDR3 size: 14 residues. In nucleotides, the CDR3 is TGTGCCAGCAGTTTAGCGGGGGACAATCAGCCCCAGCATTTT. Translated: CASSLAGDNQPQHF.

This clone has at least ten counts. The chain links TRBV5-1 to TRBJ1-2; 8 bases map to TRBD1. The CDR3 contains 15 residues. V lost 2 bases and J lost 3; bases outside the gene matches: 6. Looked up from germline, CDR1 is SGHRS and CDR2 is YFSETQ. The CDR3 DNA is TGCGCCAGCAGCTTTTACAGGGGGTCGGACTATGGCTACACCTTC. This translates into CASSFYRGSDYGYTF.

The chain recombines TRBV7-9 with TRBJ2-7; TRBD1 matches at 8 bases. This CDR3 has 13 amino acids. With V trimmed by 7 bases and J by 9 bases, 11 bases remained unmatched. CDR1 is SEHNR, CDR2 FQNEAQ, per germline (reference sequence). The CDR3 nucleotides are TGTGCCAGCAACTCAGGGACAGGTTTTGTGCAGTACTTC. Amino acids: CASNSGTGFVQYF.

This clone was observed at least ten times. The rearrangement joins TRBV14 to TRBJ2-3; no clear D. Per the germline V gene, CDR1 is SGHDN and CDR2 is FVKESK. The CDR3 sequence is 12 residues long. Trimming left V 2 bases short and J 4 bases short, with 4 bases between. This CDR3 is CASSQLADTQYF. CDR3 coding DNA: TGTGCCAGCAGCCAACTAGCAGATACGCAGTATTTT.

By share, this clone counts as medium-sized (0.01 to 0.1%). V usage is TRBV28 and J usage is TRBJ2-7; D gene ambiguous. Germline CDR1 reads MDHEN; CDR2 reads SYDVKM. Trimming left V 3 bases short and J 3 bases short, with 3 bases between. This CDR3 is 11 amino acids long. The DNA for the CDR3 is TGTGCCAGCAGTTTCGTCTACGAGCAGTACTTC. Translated, it gives CASSFVYEQYF.

V usage is TRBV15 and J usage is TRBJ2-7, with 12 bases fitting TRBD1. The CDR3 extends over 15 amino acids. The ends lost 4 bases at V and 4 bases at J; junction bases unmatched: 5. Germline assignment: CDR1 LNHNV and CDR2 YYDKDF (reference sequence). This CDR3 reads CATSNRDRGQYEQYF. Written as DNA, the CDR3 is TGTGCCACCAGCAACCGGGACAGGGGGCAGTACGAGCAGTACTTC.

This clone showed up many times. The chain is built from TRBV14 and TRBJ2-1; D gene ambiguous. CDR1 is SGHDN and CDR2 is FVKESK in the germline V gene. Trimming removed 2 bases from V and 1 base from J, with 6 bases in between. The CDR3 length is 14 residues. The CDR3 protein is CASSQKNSYNEQFF. The CDR3 DNA reads as TGTGCCAGCAGCCAAAAAAATTCCTACAATGAGCAGTTCTTC. Full variable domain (missing parts from reference TRBV14 and TRBJ2-1): EAGVTQFPSHSVIEKGQTVTLRCDPISGHDNLYWYRRVMGKEIKFLLHFVKESKQDESGMPNNRFLAERTGGTYSTLKVQPAELEDSGVYFCASSQKNSYNEQFFGPGTRLTVL.

This clone was detected ten times or more. The chain uses TRBV18 and TRBJ1-2; the match to TRBD1 covers 8 bases. Trimming at V came to 1 base and at J to 7 bases, leaving 5 bases not matched to a gene. The CDR3 runs 14 residues. Germline CDR1 KGHSH, CDR2 LQKENI. The chain's CDR3 is CASSPQTGEGGYTF. Written as DNA, the CDR3 is TGTGCCAGCTCACCACAGACAGGGGAAGGTGGCTACACCTTC.

This clone was seen a handful of times. The CDR3 protein is CASSYSRQGGNYGYTF. The CDR3 DNA reads TGTGCCAGCAGTTACTCGAGACAGGGGGGTAACTATGGCTACACCTTC. J is TRBJ1-2 and V is TRBV6-2 or TRBV6-3, with 9 bases aligning to TRBD1. Germline V gene sequence: CDR1 MNHEY, CDR2 SVGEGT. This CDR3 is 16 amino acids long. V shed 0 bases and J 1 base; nucleotides not matched to a gene: 3.

This clone has ten or more counts. The rearrangement uses TRBV7-2 and TRBJ2-1, with D unresolved. In germline, CDR1 is SGHTA, CDR2 FQGNSA. This CDR3 has 15 amino acids. V lost 1 base to trimming and J lost 5 bases, with 12 bases between them. The CDR3, as DNA: TGTGCCAGCAGCTTAGGCGCTCTCCGCGACAATGAGCAGTTCTTC. It codes for CASSLGALRDNEQFF.

This clone was counted many times. This chain uses TRBV9 with TRBJ1-2, with D possibly matching TRBD1 (5 bases). In germline, CDR1 is SGDLS, CDR2 YYNGEE. V lost 0 bases and J 12 bases, leaving 12 bases between the germline ends. The CDR3 is made up of 12 amino acids. CDR3 in DNA: TGTGCCAGCAGCGTAGGACGACAGCCGGACACCTTC. Translation: CASSVGRQPDTF.

This clone was observed a handful of times. The CDR3 DNA sequence: TGCAGTGCTAGCCGACAGGGGGCGCTTTCAGATACGCAGTATTTT. It specifies CSASRQGALSDTQYF. V is TRBV20-1 and J is TRBJ2-3, with TRBD1 matching 10 bases. The CDR3 is 15 amino acids. The ends lost 3 bases at V and 4 bases at J; junction bases unmatched: 7. CDR1 DFQATT and CDR2 SNEGSKA come from the germline V gene (reference sequence).

There are many counts of this clone. This chain connects TRBV7-3 to TRBJ2-7; TRBD1 matches at 7 bases. V lost 4 bases to trimming and J lost 5 bases; unmatched junction nucleotides: 5. The CDR3 contains 13 residues. From germline, CDR1 is SGHTA and CDR2 FQGTGA. The CDR3 here is CASSSQQGNEQYF. In DNA form, the CDR3 reads TGTGCCAGCAGCTCCCAACAGGGGAACGAGCAGTACTTC.

This clone was counted between two and nine times. A much more abundant neighbour one base away suggests this may be a read error. V gene TRBV18 combines with J gene TRBJ1-2; a possible D gene is TRBD1 (6 bases). The CDR3 is 15 amino acids. CDR1 KGHSH and CDR2 LQKENI come from the germline V gene. The DNA for the CDR3 is TGTGTCAGCTCACCAGAGGTGCAGGGGATCTATGGCTACACCTTC. Its protein product is CVSSPEVQGIYGYTF.

The sample holds many counts of this clone. The chain couples TRBV5-1 to TRBJ2-7; tentative D call: TRBD2 (6 bases). Germline V gene sequence: CDR1 SGHRS, CDR2 YFSETQ. With 1 base removed from V and 0 bases from J, the gap between germline ends came to 14 bases. The CDR3 loop spans 16 amino acids. CDR3 nucleotide sequence: TGCGCCAGCAGCTTGTCGGGAGACTGGATCTCCTACGAGCAGTACTTC. Translating gives CASSLSGDWISYEQYF. Filled out from reference TRBV5-1 and TRBJ2-7, the complete variable domain reads KAGVTQTPRYLIKTRGQQVTLSCSPISGHRSVSWYQQTPGQGLQFLFEYFSETQRNKGNFPGRFSGRQFSNSRSEMNVSTLELGDSALYLCASSLSGDWISYEQYFGPGTRLTVT.

Only a few counts were recorded for this clone. This chain uses TRBV6-2 or TRBV6-3 with TRBJ2-1; 13 nucleotides line up with TRBD2. CDR1 and CDR2 (germline): MNHEY, SVGEGT. This CDR3 is 16 amino acids long. J was trimmed by 12 bases and V by 0 bases; bases with no gene match: 8. DNA for the CDR3: TGTGCCAGCAGTTACTCTACGGGACTAGCGGGATTGGGGCAGTTCTTC. The encoded protein is CASSYSTGLAGLGQFF.

This clone was counted a few times. The rearrangement joins TRBV28 to TRBJ1-5; no reliable D call. Between the trimmed V and J ends, which lost 3 bases and 6 bases, there was a span of 12 bases. The CDR3 runs 14 residues. Germline V CDR1 and CDR2: MDHEN, SYDVKM. The CDR3 DNA reads TGTGCCAGCAGTTTGGAATCGTCCTCTCAGCCCCAGCATTTT. Translating gives CASSLESSSQPQHF.

This clone was counted ten times or more. The chain recombines TRBV18 with TRBJ2-7; D is ambiguous. The CDR3 is 14 amino acids. The germline V gene encodes CDR1 KGHSH and CDR2 LQKENI. Deletions cut 3 bases from V and 1 base from J, with 10 bases between. CDR3 amino acids: CASSPDWSSYEQYF. For the CDR3, the DNA is TGTGCCAGCTCACCGGATTGGAGTTCCTACGAGCAGTACTTC. The variable domain in full, with the rest retrieved from reference TRBV18 and TRBJ2-7, is NAGVMQNPRHLVRRRGQEARLRCSPMKGHSHVYWYRQLPEEGLKFMVYLQKENIIDESGMPKERFSAEFPKEGPSILRIQQVVRGDSAAYFCASSPDWSSYEQYFGPGTRLTVT.

This clone was detected many times. This chain links TRBV11-2 with TRBJ1-6, with D unresolved. The CDR3 is 14 amino acids. V was cut by 1 base and J by 5 bases, with 6 bases left in between. CDR1 and CDR2 (germline): SGHAT, FQNNGV. This chain's CDR3 is CASSLGWDNSPLHF. CDR3 DNA sequence: TGTGCCAGCAGCTTAGGGTGGGATAATTCACCCCTCCACTTT.

This clone was counted many times. The V gene is TRBV18, the J gene TRBJ1-5; D gene uncertain. The ends were cut back, 5 bases at V and 6 bases at J, with 8 bases in the middle. CDR1 and CDR2 from the germline V gene are KGHSH and LQKENI. This CDR3 has 12 amino acids. In nucleotides, the CDR3 is TGTGCCAGCTCATCGCCGGGTCAGCCCCAGCATTTT. This encodes CASSSPGQPQHF. The complete variable domain, with remaining parts taken from reference TRBV18 and TRBJ1-5, reads NAGVMQNPRHLVRRRGQEARLRCSPMKGHSHVYWYRQLPEEGLKFMVYLQKENIIDESGMPKERFSAEFPKEGPSILRIQQVVRGDSAAYFCASSSPGQPQHFGDGTRLSIL.

This clone was observed a handful of times. V and J are TRBV12-3 or TRBV12-4 and TRBJ2-7; 9 positions agree with TRBD2. This CDR3 contains 16 residues. V lost 6 bases to trimming and J lost 7 bases; unmatched junction nucleotides: 16. CDR3: CASSLTYPGLAKEQYF. The CDR3 bases are TGTGCCAGCAGCCTAACTTACCCGGGACTAGCTAAAGAGCAGTACTTC.

This clone was found a few times. This chain connects TRBV7-9 to TRBJ2-1; D gene unclear. This CDR3 has 14 residues. The germline V gene has CDR1 SEHNR and CDR2 FQNEAQ (reference sequence). Trimming pared 0 bases from V and 12 bases from J, leaving 15 bases between. This CDR3 reads CASSLARLVDGQFF. DNA for the CDR3: TGTGCCAGCAGCTTAGCCCGACTCGTGGACGGGCAGTTCTTC.

This clone rates as medium-sized. The chain carries TRBV6-1 and TRBJ2-7; TRBD1 agrees at 11 bases. J was trimmed by 5 bases and V by 3 bases; bases with no gene match: 6. Germline loops: CDR1 MNHNS, CDR2 SASEGT. The CDR3 is 15 residues long. CDR3 nucleotides: TGTGCCAGCAGTGATTGGATGGGACAGGGGGACGAGCAGTACTTC. Its protein product is CASSDWMGQGDEQYF.

This clone was seen a few times. The V call is TRBV6-1, the J call TRBJ1-5, with TRBD1 as a possible D gene (6 bases). CDR3 length: 13 residues. V lost 7 bases to trimming and J lost 7 bases, with 14 bases between them. The V gene's germline CDR1 is MNHNS and CDR2 SASEGT. CDR3 DNA sequence: TGTGCCAGCATAGGGGACACAGGGCAGCCCCAGCATTTT. As protein: CASIGDTGQPQHF.

This clone came up a few times. V is TRBV7-9 and J is TRBJ2-3, with D hard to call. Trimming pared 4 bases from V and 1 base from J, leaving 21 bases between. CDR3 length: 18 amino acids. Germline V gene data show CDR1 as SEHNR and CDR2 as FQNEAQ (reference sequence). The CDR3 loop is CASSYTSEVPSGTDTQYF. As DNA, the CDR3 is TGTGCCAGCAGCTATACGAGCGAGGTTCCTTCTGGCACAGATACGCAGTATTTT.